What follows are 17 T cell receptor beta chains derived from one specimen sequenced in a study of cytomegalovirus exposure and HLA in healthy donors. In the PCR, 60 Vbeta and 13 Jbeta primers were used. The protocol was immunoSEQ multiplex PCR, while the TCRdb copy is restricted to in-frame clones and leaves out a portion. The sample lists about 160,000 clones; approximately 77% were seen once. The specimen was PBMCs. The source is a female donor in good health and CMV-seronegative.

The chain links TRBV7-9 to TRBJ2-2; 9 positions match TRBD1. The CDR3 runs 19 residues. V dropped 5 bases and J dropped 4; count of bases not matched to a gene: 17. Germline V gene lookup returns CDR1 SEHNR and CDR2 FQNEAQ (reference sequence). The CDR3 reads CASSPNVGTGTFRTGELFF. The CDR3 nucleotides are TGTGCCAGCAGCCCAAACGTCGGGACAGGGACGTTTCGCACCGGGGAGCTGTTTTTT.

The rearrangement links TRBV5-1 to TRBJ2-2; D is unresolved. CDR1 is SGHRS and CDR2 is YFSETQ in the germline V gene. V lost 4 bases, J lost 4 bases, and 17 bases lay in between. There are 16 residues in the CDR3. CDR3 nucleotide sequence: TGCGCCAGCAGCATCTCCAGAGAGCCGGGCACCGGGGAGCTGTTTTTT. The encoded protein is CASSISREPGTGELFF.

The DNA for the CDR3 is TGCGCCAGCAGCCAAGTGCCCCCTGGACAGGGGACGATAGATACGCAGTATTTT. Translating it yields CASSQVPPGQGTIDTQYF. The chain links TRBV4-3 to TRBJ2-3; TRBD1 agrees at 9 bases. Germline V gene lookup returns CDR1 LGHNA and CDR2 YSLEER. The CDR3 has 18 residues. Losses at the gene ends were 1 base for V and 5 bases for J; bases not matched to a gene: 13.

This clone was seen a few times. One end of the junction does not line up with germline, which may come from a read error. This sequence joins TRBV6-5 and TRBJ1-2; 7 bases map to TRBD1. The germline V gene has CDR1 MNHEY and CDR2 SVGAGI. The CDR3 extends over 15 amino acids. CDR3 bases: TGTGCCAGCAGTGACTCGGCGGAGGGGGCGGGAGGCTACACCTTC. Its protein is CASSDSAEGAGGYTF.

This clone has a single count. The chain recombines TRBV6-5 with TRBJ2-7; maybe TRBD1 (6 bases). Germline loops: CDR1 MNHEY, CDR2 SVGAGI. The CDR3 length is 13 residues. The V end lost 2 bases, the J end lost 5 bases, and 10 bases lay between the germline ends. This CDR3 is CASSYGTTDEQYF. The DNA of the CDR3 is TGTGCCAGCAGTTACGGGACAACCGACGAGCAGTACTTC.

The CDR3 sequence is CASSPEGRADTQYF. The CDR3, as DNA: TGTGCCAGCAGCCCCGAGGGGAGGGCAGATACGCAGTATTTT. The gene calls are TRBV9 and TRBJ2-3; 7 nucleotides align to TRBD2. Trimming took 4 bases from V and 4 from J; bases not matched to a gene: 6. The germline V gene has CDR1 SGDLS and CDR2 YYNGEE. The CDR3 totals 14 residues.

The chain links TRBV30 to TRBJ1-2, with 10 nucleotides matching TRBD1. J was trimmed by 4 bases and V by 6 bases; bases with no gene match: 11. The CDR3 has 15 amino acids. Germline V gene sequence: CDR1 GTSNPN, CDR2 SVGIG (reference sequence). The CDR3 protein is CACLVRDRGFYGYTF. The DNA of the CDR3 is TGTGCCTGCTTAGTTCGGGACAGGGGATTCTATGGCTACACCTTC.

This clone was recorded many times. This sequence joins TRBV7-9 and TRBJ1-5, with D maybe TRBD1 (5 bases). Per germline, CDR1 SEHNR and CDR2 FQNEAQ (reference sequence). This CDR3 has 14 residues. V lost 5 bases, J lost 0 bases, and 8 bases lay in between. CDR3 DNA sequence: TGTGCCAGCAGCCCGGGGGTTAGCAATCAGCCCCAGCATTTT. Translating gives CASSPGVSNQPQHF.

V usage is TRBV7-2 and J usage is TRBJ2-1, with D perhaps TRBD1 (5 bases). Trimming removed 5 bases at V and 3 bases at J, with 11 bases between. The germline gives CDR1 SGHTA, CDR2 FQGNSA. The CDR3 is 14 amino acids. CDR3 protein: CASSQVQGYNEQFF. The DNA for the CDR3 is TGTGCCAGCAGCCAGGTCCAGGGCTACAATGAGCAGTTCTTC.

The rearrangement uses TRBV4-2 and TRBJ2-3; D unresolved. Between the trimmed V and J ends, which lost 3 bases and 6 bases, there was a span of 13 bases. The CDR3 contains 14 residues. The germline V gene has CDR1 LGHNA and CDR2 YNFKEQ. DNA of the CDR3: TGTGCCAGCAGCCAGCACAAAGCAGGTGATACGCAGTATTTT. Protein product: CASSQHKAGDTQYF.

The chain uses TRBV27 and TRBJ2-7, with 8 bases that match TRBD1. The CDR3 contains 15 residues. V lost 5 bases to trimming and J lost 6 bases; unmatched junction nucleotides: 12. The germline gives CDR1 MNHEY, CDR2 SMNVEV (reference sequence). CDR3 DNA: TGTGCCAGCAGTCCCGTTCCGGACAGGGACTTCGAGCAGTACTTC. Its translation is CASSPVPDRDFEQYF.

This clone was seen more than once but under ten times. The rearrangement uses TRBV2 and TRBJ2-7; D ambiguous. Per germline, CDR1 SNHLY and CDR2 FYNNEI. V dropped 10 bases and J dropped 0 bases, with 10 bases sitting between them. The CDR3 is 12 amino acids. DNA of the CDR3: TGTGCCACCTCTAGGAGCTCCTACGAGCAGTACTTC. Its translation: CATSRSSYEQYF.

To note about this clone: A read error may produce the germline difference seen at one junction end. V usage is TRBV20-1 and J usage is TRBJ2-7; D remains unclear. CDR1 and CDR2 from the germline V gene are DFQATT and SNEGSKA (reference sequence). The CDR3 has 9 residues. The CDR3 DNA reads TGCAGTGCTAGAGATGGAAGCGTCTTC. Encoded protein: CSARDGSVF.

The genes are TRBV30 and TRBJ1-5; D possibly corresponds to TRBD1 (6 bases). The CDR3 totals 13 residues. V lost 3 bases and J 1 base, leaving 7 bases between the germline ends. The germline CDR1 and CDR2 sequences are GTSNPN and SVGIG (reference sequence). The chain's CDR3 is CAWSRGSNQPQHF. CDR3 in DNA: TGTGCCTGGAGCAGGGGAAGCAATCAGCCCCAGCATTTT.

V usage is TRBV11-3 and J usage is TRBJ2-7, with 7 bases lining up with TRBD2. CDR1 is SGHNT, CDR2 YENEEA, per germline. This CDR3 is 15 amino acids long. J was trimmed by 0 bases and V by 1 base; bases with no gene match: 3. This CDR3 reads CASSLGGGSSYEQYF. The CDR3 nucleotides read TGTGCCAGCAGCTTAGGCGGGGGAAGCTCCTACGAGCAGTACTTC.

V usage is TRBV5-8 and J usage is TRBJ1-3; 8 bases agree with TRBD1. There are 15 residues in the CDR3. Per the germline V gene, CDR1 is SGHTS and CDR2 is YDEGEE. Trimming cost V 2 bases and J 0 bases; bases outside gene matches: 1. CDR3 nucleotides: TGTGCCAGCAGCTTCAGGGGGCTCTCTGGAAACACCATATATTTT. Its protein is CASSFRGLSGNTIYF. The whole variable domain, remainder taken from reference TRBV5-8 and TRBJ1-3, is EAGVTQSPTHLIKTRGQQATLRCSPISGHTSVYWYQQALGLGLQFLLWYDEGEERNRGNFPPRFSGRQFPNYSSELNVNALELEDSALYLCASSFRGLSGNTIYFGEGSWLTVV.

The V and J genes are TRBV2 and TRBJ2-3; 11 bases are shared with TRBD1. The CDR3 totals 15 residues. The germline V gene has CDR1 SNHLY and CDR2 FYNNEI. The V and J ends lost 2 bases and 3 bases, in that order; junction bases with no gene match: 1. CDR3 nucleotides: TGTGCCAGCAGTGAATGGGACAGGGGGACAGATACGCAGTATTTT. Translated: CASSEWDRGTDTQYF.